One and the same sample provided the 17 T cell receptor beta chains below, sequenced in a study of PD-1 blockade in classical Hodgkin lymphoma. Assay: immunoSEQ multiplex PCR; the TCRdb copy retains only in-frame clones and omits some. The repertoire holds 16,000 or so clones, with around 76% as singletons. Relapse was seen in all patients after autologous stem cell transplantation, and brentuximab vedotin exposure was variable. This sample comprised peripheral blood mononuclear cells (PBMCs), obtained before the second cycle of nivolumab. These receptors originate from a human donor with classical Hodgkin lymphoma.

The rearrangement joins TRBV11-2 to TRBJ1-1, with D perhaps TRBD1 (5 bases). V lost 5 bases to trimming and J lost 5 bases, with 12 bases between them. The CDR3 contains 13 residues. Germline values: CDR1 SGHAT, CDR2 FQNNGV. The CDR3 DNA is TGTGCCAGCAGCGATCCAGGGTTGACTGAAGCTTTCTTT. Translating it yields CASSDPGLTEAFF.

The chain links TRBV11-2 to TRBJ1-1; perhaps TRBD1 as D (6 bases). The V end was cut by 3 bases, the J end by 10 bases, with 12 bases between. The germline CDR1 and CDR2 sequences are SGHAT and FQNNGV. The CDR3 length is 12 residues. The CDR3 spells CASSLEGGTAFF. Here the CDR3 DNA reads TGTGCCAGCAGCTTGGAGGGGGGTACAGCTTTCTTT.

Within the sample, this clone is medium-sized (0.01 to 0.1%). This chain uses TRBV11-1 with TRBJ2-1, with 11 bases that match TRBD2. Germline CDR1 SGHAT, CDR2 FQDESV (reference sequence). Unmatched junction bases numbered 8, after V lost 5 bases and J lost 5 bases. This CDR3 has 16 amino acids. CDR3 region: CASSPRTSGLHNEQFF. CDR3 nucleotides: TGTGCCAGCAGCCCTCGGACTAGCGGGCTCCACAATGAGCAGTTCTTC.

V and J are TRBV11-3 and TRBJ2-5; D gene ambiguous. The CDR3 runs to 14 residues. V lost 6 bases and J 3 bases, leaving 14 bases between the germline ends. Per germline, CDR1 SGHNT and CDR2 YENEEA. The CDR3 region is CASSPHGRKETQYF. DNA for the CDR3: TGTGCCAGCAGTCCCCACGGAAGAAAAGAGACCCAGTACTTC.

The chain uses TRBV13 and TRBJ1-1; D ambiguous. Trimming left V 4 bases short and J 9 bases short, with 9 bases between. This CDR3 comprises 11 residues. CDR1 is PRHDT, CDR2 FYEKMQ, per germline (reference sequence). CDR3 DNA: TGTGCCAGCAGCTCTCATCGGCAAGCTTTCTTT. Protein sequence: CASSSHRQAFF.

This clone showed up just a few times. This chain connects TRBV7-2 to TRBJ1-1; weak D call: TRBD1 (6 bases). Germline assignment: CDR1 SGHTA and CDR2 FQGNSA. The V gene lost 5 bases and the J gene lost 1 base, with 14 bases spanning the gap. The CDR3 totals 15 residues. This CDR3 reads CASSRRTVSNTEAFF. CDR3 bases: TGTGCCAGCAGCCGTCGGACAGTCTCGAACACTGAAGCTTTCTTT.

The chain links TRBV7-8 to TRBJ2-1, with 7 bases identical to TRBD2. CDR3 length: 14 amino acids. The V segment lost 2 bases and the J segment 6 bases; nucleotides outside the gene matches: 4. The germline gives CDR1 SGHVS, CDR2 FQNEAQ. This chain's CDR3 is CASSLSSGTNEQFF. CDR3 coding DNA: TGTGCCAGCAGCTTAAGCAGCGGGACCAATGAGCAGTTCTTC.

The rearrangement links TRBV9 to TRBJ1-2; 7 bases match TRBD1. The CDR3 is 13 amino acids. The V and J ends lost 4 bases and 5 bases, in that order; junction bases with no gene match: 5. Germline CDR1 SGDLS, CDR2 YYNGEE. CDR3 sequence: CASSTGTEYGYTF. CDR3 sequence (DNA): TGTGCCAGCAGCACCGGGACAGAGTATGGCTACACCTTC.

By share, this clone ranks as medium-sized. The V gene is TRBV10-3, the J gene TRBJ1-2, with a possible D match to TRBD1 (5 bases). Germline CDR1 is ENHRY and CDR2 is SYGVKD. Deletions cut 6 bases from V and 0 bases from J, with 20 bases between. This CDR3 region has 17 residues. The CDR3: CAIRNRSTGSPNYGYTF. The CDR3 DNA reads as TGTGCCATCAGAAACAGATCAACAGGCTCTCCTAACTATGGCTACACCTTC.

The chain employs TRBV6-6 and TRBJ1-4, with a possible D match to TRBD1 (5 bases). The germline V gene encodes CDR1 MNHNY and CDR2 SVGAGI (reference sequence). V shed 6 bases and J shed 3 bases, with 17 bases lying between them. The CDR3 covers 16 residues. The CDR3 loop is CASSSTDRGANEKLFF. The CDR3 nucleotides are TGTGCCAGCAGCTCCACCGACAGAGGGGCTAATGAAAAACTGTTTTTT.

As DNA, the CDR3 is TGTGCCAGCTCACCAAGGACAGGGGGAGGCAATCAGCCCCAGCATTTT. This gives the protein CASSPRTGGGNQPQHF. The J gene is TRBJ1-5, the V gene TRBV18, with 10 nucleotides matching TRBD1. The CDR3 consists of 16 residues. Germline CDR1 reads KGHSH; CDR2 reads LQKENI. The V gene end was trimmed by 2 bases and the J gene end by 2 bases; junction bases not matched to a gene: 3.

The table lists this clone with a count of one. The chain has TRBV28 and TRBJ1-2, with 7 bases lining up with TRBD1. This CDR3 spans 17 amino acids. Trimming removed 4 bases from V and 6 bases from J; junction bases left unmatched: 17. Looked up from germline, CDR1 is MDHEN and CDR2 is SYDVKM. CDR3 in amino acids: CASSSNVQGKGGDGYTF. The CDR3 nucleotides read TGTGCCAGCAGTTCCAACGTACAGGGGAAGGGGGGAGATGGCTACACCTTC.

The chain uses TRBV7-2 and TRBJ1-2; D remains ambiguous. V was cut by 1 base and J by 0 bases, with 15 bases left in between. The CDR3 totals 17 residues. The germline gives CDR1 SGHTA, CDR2 FQGNSA. The CDR3 spells CASSLDGRGWANYGYTF. The CDR3 DNA is TGTGCCAGCAGCTTAGACGGCCGGGGATGGGCTAACTATGGCTACACCTTC.

This clone occurred once. V and J are TRBV28 and TRBJ1-1; 7 bases are a match to TRBD1. The CDR3 runs 14 residues. V trimming: 4 bases; J trimming: 1 base; junction bases outside the gene matches: 3. Germline V CDR1 and CDR2: MDHEN, SYDVKM. The CDR3 is CASSSTGENTEAFF. CDR3 in DNA: TGTGCCAGCAGTTCCACAGGGGAGAACACTGAAGCTTTCTTT.

The chain joins TRBV21-1 to TRBJ1-5. TRBV21-1 is a pseudogene segment. This CDR3 spans 17 amino acids. The CDR3 loop reads CASSKWGKGKSNQPQHF. The CDR3 DNA is TGTGCCAGCAGCAAATGGGGTAAGGGTAAGAGCAATCAGCCCCAGCATTTT.

The V call is TRBV6-8, the J call TRBJ1-2, with D possibly being TRBD1 (5 bases). This CDR3 is 8 amino acids long. Looked up from germline, CDR1 is MNHGY and CDR2 is SAAAGT. The CDR3 sequence: CPRGGYTF. In nucleotides, the CDR3 is TGTCCACGGGGCGGCTACACCTTC.

This clone occurred once. The chain joins TRBV9 to TRBJ1-6, with 9 bases identical to TRBD1. This CDR3 contains 14 residues. The trim removed 3 bases at V and 10 bases at J, leaving 5 bases unmatched. Germline CDR1 and CDR2: SGDLS and YYNGEE. The CDR3, as DNA: TGTGCCAGCAGCGACGGGACAGGGCGGTCACCCCTCCACTTT. Translating gives CASSDGTGRSPLHF.